The rows below give T cell receptor beta chains drawn from one sample of a study of blood T cells in healthy people across ages. TCRdb redid the calling of the 5' RACE reads with MiXCR, one entry per CDR3 protein. The sample has 1.8 million or so distinct CDR3 sequences; roughly two fifths are singletons. Sequencing was done on a sample of blood. Every receptor here comes from a human donor in good health. The CDR3 runs from the conserved cysteine through the conserved F or W. Each record gives: CDR3 protein, CDR3 DNA, D gene, V gene, J gene, clone size. D genes are given only for firm matches. Rows may omit the clone size; those that give it use once, few, many or a size class.

cdr3_aa: CASRSQTGVSYNEQFF
cdr3_nt: TGTGCCAGCAGAAGCCAGACAGGGGTCTCCTACAATGAGCAGTTCTTC
d_call: TRBD1
v_call: TRBV12-3/TRBV12-4
j_call: TRBJ2-1
clone_size: -

cdr3_aa: CASSFSGHYGYTF
cdr3_nt: TGTGCCAGCAGTTTCTCAGGGCACTATGGCTACACCTTC
d_call: -
v_call: TRBV28
j_call: TRBJ1-2
clone_size: few

cdr3_aa: CASSLLTGRANTEAFF
cdr3_nt: TGCGCCAGCAGCCTACTGACAGGGCGGGCGAACACTGAAGCTTTCTTT
d_call: TRBD1
v_call: TRBV5-1
j_call: TRBJ1-1
clone_size: -

cdr3_aa: CASSVTITNEKLFF
cdr3_nt: TGTGCCAGCAGTGTGACGATAACTAATGAAAAACTGTTTTTT
d_call: -
v_call: TRBV12-3/TRBV12-4
j_call: TRBJ1-4
clone_size: few

cdr3_aa: CASSLGGHSVGETQYF
cdr3_nt: TGTGCCAGCAGCTTAGGGGGACATTCCGTGGGAGAGACCCAGTACTTC
d_call: -
v_call: TRBV7-2
j_call: TRBJ2-5
clone_size: -

cdr3_aa: CASGPDGYNSPLHF
cdr3_nt: TGTGCCAGCGGACCGGACGGATATAATTCACCCCTCCACTTT
d_call: -
v_call: TRBV3-1
j_call: TRBJ1-6
clone_size: -

cdr3_aa: CASNTYPQYF
cdr3_nt: TGTGCCAGCAATACCTATCCGCAGTATTTT
d_call: -
v_call: TRBV28
j_call: TRBJ2-3
clone_size: -

cdr3_aa: CSVGGQEAFF
cdr3_nt: TGCAGCGTTGGGGGCCAGGAAGCTTTCTTT
d_call: -
v_call: TRBV29-1
j_call: TRBJ1-1
clone_size: -

cdr3_aa: CATSDAWGTGVSGANVLTF
cdr3_nt: TGTGCCACCAGTGACGCCTGGGGGACAGGGGTGTCGGGGGCCAACGTCCTGACTTTC
d_call: TRBD1
v_call: TRBV24-1
j_call: TRBJ2-6
clone_size: -

cdr3_aa: CVSSETGGEYSPLHF
cdr3_nt: TGTGTCAGCAGCGAAACAGGGGGAGAGTATTCACCCCTCCACTTT
d_call: TRBD1
v_call: TRBV9
j_call: TRBJ1-6
clone_size: -

cdr3_aa: CASSLVGFNEQFF
cdr3_nt: TGTGCCAGCAGCTTAGTTGGCTTTAATGAGCAGTTCTTC
d_call: -
v_call: TRBV7-8
j_call: TRBJ2-1
clone_size: -

cdr3_aa: CSAREPGTGETYEQYF
cdr3_nt: TGCAGTGCTAGAGAACCTGGGACAGGGGAAACCTACGAGCAGTACTTC
d_call: TRBD1
v_call: TRBV20-1
j_call: TRBJ2-7
clone_size: -

cdr3_aa: CSDWVGLAGGHTYEQYF
cdr3_nt: TGCAGCGATTGGGTAGGACTAGCAGGGGGGCACACCTACGAGCAGTACTTC
d_call: -
v_call: TRBV29-1
j_call: TRBJ2-7
clone_size: -

cdr3_aa: CASSQVYEVGTDTQYF
cdr3_nt: TGCGCCAGCAGCCAAGTATACGAGGTCGGAACAGATACGCAGTATTTT
d_call: -
v_call: TRBV4-3
j_call: TRBJ2-3
clone_size: -

cdr3_aa: CASSQVGQSNEQYF
cdr3_nt: TGCGCCAGCAGCCAAGTGGGGCAGTCGAACGAGCAGTACTTC
d_call: -
v_call: TRBV4-3
j_call: TRBJ2-7
clone_size: -

cdr3_aa: CASSQGGTGTGLYGYTF
cdr3_nt: TGCGCCAGCAGCCAAGGTGGGACGGGGACAGGGCTCTATGGCTACACCTTC
d_call: TRBD1
v_call: TRBV4-1
j_call: TRBJ1-2
clone_size: -

cdr3_aa: CASRLVTTDTQYF
cdr3_nt: TGTGCCAGCAGACTAGTTACCACAGATACGCAGTATTTT
d_call: -
v_call: TRBV6-5
j_call: TRBJ2-3
clone_size: -

cdr3_aa: CASSSLTPFVQYF
cdr3_nt: TGTGCCAGCAGTAGTTTAACTCCTTTTGTGCAGTACTTC
d_call: -
v_call: TRBV6-5
j_call: TRBJ2-7
clone_size: -

cdr3_aa: CASSPFPMGERPYEQYF
cdr3_nt: TGCGCCAGCAGCCCCTTTCCAATGGGGGAGCGCCCCTACGAGCAGTACTTC
d_call: -
v_call: TRBV4-1
j_call: TRBJ2-7
clone_size: few

cdr3_aa: CASSYLADNYEQYF
cdr3_nt: TGTGCCAGCAGTTACCTAGCGGATAACTACGAGCAGTACTTC
d_call: TRBD2
v_call: TRBV3-1
j_call: TRBJ2-7
clone_size: once

cdr3_aa: CASSLTGPGGEAFF
cdr3_nt: TGTGCCAGCAGCTTAACGGGTCCAGGGGGGGAAGCTTTCTTT
d_call: TRBD1
v_call: TRBV7-3
j_call: TRBJ1-1
clone_size: -

cdr3_aa: CASSLGAGYSSFMNTEAFF
cdr3_nt: TGCGCCAGCAGCTTGGGCGCAGGGTACTCCTCCTTCATGAACACTGAAGCTTTCTTT
d_call: -
v_call: TRBV5-1
j_call: TRBJ1-1
clone_size: -

cdr3_aa: CAISEETSYGYTF
cdr3_nt: TGTGCCATCAGTGAGGAGACATCCTATGGCTACACCTTC
d_call: -
v_call: TRBV10-3
j_call: TRBJ1-2
clone_size: -

cdr3_aa: CASSFRQSVPRNNEQFF
cdr3_nt: TGTGCCAGCAGTTTTCGACAAAGCGTTCCCCGAAACAATGAGCAGTTCTTC
d_call: -
v_call: TRBV6-2/TRBV6-3
j_call: TRBJ2-1
clone_size: -

cdr3_aa: CASSFGAPTGDTQYF
cdr3_nt: TGTGCCAGCAGTTTCGGGGCACCCACCGGTGATACGCAGTATTTT
d_call: -
v_call: TRBV12-3/TRBV12-4
j_call: TRBJ2-3
clone_size: -

cdr3_aa: CSALSIGDTQYF
cdr3_nt: TGCAGTGCTCTCTCGATTGGGGATACGCAGTATTTT
d_call: -
v_call: TRBV20-1
j_call: TRBJ2-3
clone_size: -

cdr3_aa: CASSQTPYQETQYF
cdr3_nt: TGCGCCAGCAGCCAGACACCGTACCAAGAGACCCAGTACTTC
d_call: -
v_call: TRBV4-1
j_call: TRBJ2-5
clone_size: -

cdr3_aa: CASSYTALSSYNEQFF
cdr3_nt: TGTGCCAGCAGTTACACAGCCCTTAGCTCCTACAATGAGCAGTTCTTC
d_call: -
v_call: TRBV6-5
j_call: TRBJ2-1
clone_size: -

cdr3_aa: CASSLAQGLGEQFF
cdr3_nt: TGTGCCAGCAGTTTGGCGCAGGGGCTAGGTGAGCAGTTCTTC
d_call: -
v_call: TRBV27
j_call: TRBJ2-1
clone_size: -

cdr3_aa: CASSLVGREGNIQYF
cdr3_nt: TGTGCCAGCAGCTTAGTAGGGAGGGAAGGGAACATTCAGTACTTC
d_call: TRBD2
v_call: TRBV7-2
j_call: TRBJ2-4
clone_size: -

cdr3_aa: CASSLDFQPQHF
cdr3_nt: TGTGCCAGCAGCTTAGATTTTCAGCCCCAGCATTTT
d_call: -
v_call: TRBV7-9
j_call: TRBJ1-5
clone_size: many

cdr3_aa: CSARVSAQETQYF
cdr3_nt: TGCAGTGCTAGAGTGTCTGCCCAAGAGACCCAGTACTTC
d_call: -
v_call: TRBV20-1
j_call: TRBJ2-5
clone_size: few

cdr3_aa: CASSSPAGQGGQTQYF
cdr3_nt: TGCGCCAGCAGCTCCCCGGCAGGACAGGGGGGACAGACCCAGTACTTC
d_call: TRBD1
v_call: TRBV5-1
j_call: TRBJ2-5
clone_size: few

cdr3_aa: CASSQCSGGCEQFF
cdr3_nt: TGTGCCAGCAGCCAATGCTCAGGGGGCTGTGAGCAGTTCTTC
d_call: TRBD1
v_call: TRBV3-1
j_call: TRBJ2-1
clone_size: -

cdr3_aa: CAWNSVLVLHEQYF
cdr3_nt: TGTGCCTGGAACTCTGTTCTCGTTCTGCACGAGCAGTACTTC
d_call: -
v_call: TRBV30
j_call: TRBJ2-7
clone_size: -

cdr3_aa: CASSRRGDSNQPQHF
cdr3_nt: TGTGCCAGCAGTCGCCGGGGGGATAGCAATCAGCCCCAGCATTTT
d_call: -
v_call: TRBV27
j_call: TRBJ1-5
clone_size: few

cdr3_aa: CSTRLESSYNEQFF
cdr3_nt: TGCAGCACCAGGCTGGAGAGCTCCTACAATGAGCAGTTCTTC
d_call: -
v_call: TRBV29-1
j_call: TRBJ2-1
clone_size: few